This T cell receptor (beta chain) originates from a study of shared clonotypes between healthy human individuals. General study results and limits: The represented genetic and exposure-history diversity was limited by the small number of donors. A few donors showed sharing of approximately 5% of naive CD4 clonotypes.

Per the germline V gene, CDR1 is SGDLS and CDR2 is YYNGEE. The CDR3 is made up of 13 amino acids. The V end lost 3 bases, the J end lost 9 bases, and 13 bases lay between the germline ends. The method was immunoSEQ multiplex PCR; TCRdb's version includes in-frame clones alone and lacks a portion of them. The sample yields about 2.1 million clones, roughly 91% seen once. A remark on this clone: What it recognizes is unknown.

Naive CD8 cells, CD45RO-negative and positively selected for CCR7, excluded terminally differentiated effector memory CD45RA+ cells. The rearrangement joins TRBV9 to TRBJ2-1; tentatively, D is TRBD1 (5 bases). Sequencing was done on a sample of naive CD8+ T cells from PBMCs. This receptor was obtained from a young man in good health. Some clones in this sample may be carry-over from other donors' samples. CDR3 DNA sequence: TGTGCCAGCAGCGGACAGTCCTCACCTGAGCAGTTCTTC. Protein: CASSGQSSPEQFF.